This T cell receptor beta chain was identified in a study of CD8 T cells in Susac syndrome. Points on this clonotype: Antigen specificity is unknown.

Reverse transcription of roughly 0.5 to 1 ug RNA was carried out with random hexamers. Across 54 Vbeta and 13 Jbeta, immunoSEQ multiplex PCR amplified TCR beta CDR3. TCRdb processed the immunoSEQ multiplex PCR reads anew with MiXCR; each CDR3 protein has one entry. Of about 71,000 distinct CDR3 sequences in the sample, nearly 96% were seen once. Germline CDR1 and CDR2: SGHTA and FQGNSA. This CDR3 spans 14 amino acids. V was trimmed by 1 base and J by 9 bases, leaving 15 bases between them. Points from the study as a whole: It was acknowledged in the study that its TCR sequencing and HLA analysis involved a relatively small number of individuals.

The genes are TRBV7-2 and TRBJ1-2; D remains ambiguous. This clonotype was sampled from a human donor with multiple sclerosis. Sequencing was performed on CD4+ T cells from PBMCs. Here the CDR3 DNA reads TGTGCCAGCAGCTTAGACCGAGTTACCTGGAGCTACACCTTC. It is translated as CASSLDRVTWSYTF.